Here is one T cell receptor beta chain with its context. Per the germline V gene, CDR1 is MNHEY and CDR2 is SMNVEV (reference sequence). J gave up 4 bases and V 4 bases, and 6 bases lay outside the gene matches. CDR3 length: 15 residues. This sample is drawn from a study of cytomegalovirus exposure and HLA in healthy donors. The PCR was carried out with 60 Vbeta primers and 13 Jbeta primers. As handled by the study authors: Roughly 11 million of the about 80 million unique TCR beta chains counted in a later analysis were shared. This table comes from immunoSEQ multiplex PCR, and its TCRdb copy is limited to in-frame clones, with some not included. V and J calls and clone size come straight from that table; D and trimming were deduced from the DNA. This repertoire shows 200,000 to 250,000 clones, 70% to 90% found once; its top ten account for about 0.25%.

The chain has TRBV27 and TRBJ2-3; 9 nucleotides match TRBD1. Sequenced input: PBMCs. The TCR was taken from a girl aged 2 to 9 in good health and CMV-seronegative. The CDR3 region is CASSSPGQGSDTQYF. CDR3 DNA: TGTGCCAGCAGTTCACCGGGACAGGGATCAGATACGCAGTATTTT.